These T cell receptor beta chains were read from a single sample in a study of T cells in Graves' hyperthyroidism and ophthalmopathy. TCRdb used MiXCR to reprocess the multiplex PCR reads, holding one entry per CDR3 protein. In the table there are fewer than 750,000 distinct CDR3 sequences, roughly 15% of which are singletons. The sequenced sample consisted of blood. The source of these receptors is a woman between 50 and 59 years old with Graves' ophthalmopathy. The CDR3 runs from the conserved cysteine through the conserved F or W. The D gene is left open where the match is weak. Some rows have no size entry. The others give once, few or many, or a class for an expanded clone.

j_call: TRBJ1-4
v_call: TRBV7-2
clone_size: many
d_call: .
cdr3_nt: TGTGCCAGCAGCTTCCTAGGTGGGGGGGCAGGTGAAAAACTGTTTTTT
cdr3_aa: CASSFLGGGAGEKLFF

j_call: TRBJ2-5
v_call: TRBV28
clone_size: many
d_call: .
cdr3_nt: TGTGCCAGCAGTTTCCACAGCCAAGAGACCCAGTACTTC
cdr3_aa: CASSFHSQETQYF

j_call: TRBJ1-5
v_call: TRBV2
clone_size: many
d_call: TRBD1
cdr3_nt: TGTGCCAGCAGGGAGACAGGGTTTAACGGCAATCAGCCCCAGCATTTT
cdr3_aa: CASRETGFNGNQPQHF

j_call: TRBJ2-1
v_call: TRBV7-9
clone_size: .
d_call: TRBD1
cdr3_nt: TGTGCCAGCAGCGGGATCCGGGACAGGAGGTCCGGGACTCTCTCCTACAATGAGCAGTTCTTC
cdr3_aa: CASSGIRDRRSGTLSYNEQFF

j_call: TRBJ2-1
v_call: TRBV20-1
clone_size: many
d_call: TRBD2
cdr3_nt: TGCAGTGCTAGAGGAGCGGGAGGGTATAGGAATGAGCAGTTCTTC
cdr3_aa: CSARGAGGYRNEQFF

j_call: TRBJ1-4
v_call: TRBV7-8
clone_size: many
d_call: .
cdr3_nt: TGTGCCAGCAGCTTAAAAAGGACTAATGAAAAACTGTTTTTT
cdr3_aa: CASSLKRTNEKLFF

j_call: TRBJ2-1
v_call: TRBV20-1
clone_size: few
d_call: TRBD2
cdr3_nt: TGCAGTGCTAGAGACCCCGGGACTAGCCCAGAAGAGCAGTTCTTC
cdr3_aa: CSARDPGTSPEEQFF

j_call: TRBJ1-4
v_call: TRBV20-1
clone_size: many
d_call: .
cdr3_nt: TGCAGTGCTAGAGGTGGTGAAAAACTGTTTTTT
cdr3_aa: CSARGGEKLFF

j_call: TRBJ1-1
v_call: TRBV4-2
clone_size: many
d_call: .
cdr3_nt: TGTGCCAGCAGCCAAGAGATACAGTATGAAGCTTTCTTT
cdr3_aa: CASSQEIQYEAFF

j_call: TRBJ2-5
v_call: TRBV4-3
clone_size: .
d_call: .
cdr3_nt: TGCGCCAGCAGCCCGCGGACAGCAGAAGAGACCCAGTACTTC
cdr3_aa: CASSPRTAEETQYF

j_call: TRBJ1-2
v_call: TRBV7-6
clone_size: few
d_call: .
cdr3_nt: TGTGCCAGCAGCTTAGGAGTGGAGGGGGGGGTCGATGGCTACACCTTC
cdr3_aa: CASSLGVEGGVDGYTF

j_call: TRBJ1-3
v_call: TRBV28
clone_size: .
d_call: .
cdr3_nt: TGTGCCAGCAGAGCCCGCTGGCCCCCGACAGCGTCTGGAAACACCATATATTTT
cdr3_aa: CASRARWPPTASGNTIYF

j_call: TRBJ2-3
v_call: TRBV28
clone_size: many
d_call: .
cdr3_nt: TGTGCCAGCTCTGGGGTGGGAGTCACAGATACGCAGTATTTT
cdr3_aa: CASSGVGVTDTQYF